This entry concerns a single T cell receptor beta chain. This entry belongs to a study of blood T cell repertoires in COVID-19. Looking at the study overall: COVID-19 samples collected from the United States, Italy and Spain covered acute and convalescent phases.

Some clones are missing from TCRdb's copy, which holds only in-frame ones; the method was immunoSEQ multiplex PCR. The repertoire holds some 25,000 clones, with about 85% as singletons. The CDR3 is 15 amino acids. The germline CDR1 and CDR2 sequences are MNHNY and SVGAGI (reference sequence). V trimming: 7 bases; J trimming: 1 base; junction bases outside the gene matches: 4. The J gene is TRBJ2-3, the V gene TRBV6-6, with 11 bases fitting TRBD2. The sample was peripheral blood. The origin of this receptor is a man aged 50 to 59 with active or convalescent COVID-19. This CDR3 reads CASKKLAGGTDTQYF. The CDR3 bases are TGTGCCAGCAAAAAACTAGCGGGGGGCACAGATACGCAGTATTTT.